The source of this T cell receptor beta chain is a study of regulatory T cells in long-lasting Graves disease (dated by TCRdb to about 2021). With respect to the entire study: Persistent Graves' disease meant more than 5 years of antithyroid drug treatment with TSH receptor autoantibodies that stayed positive. Peripheral blood TCR sequencing and RNA sequencing compared persistent Graves' disease patients with newly diagnosed Graves' disease patients. The study was registered as a clinical trial and conducted in China. A total of around 35 samples were covered by TCR sequencing, comprising roughly 13 persistent and roughly 20 newly diagnosed Graves' disease patients. Persistent Graves' disease patients in the clinical cohort had taken antithyroid drugs for roughly ten years on average.

The sample's time point label, in plain terms: persistent/refractory GD, antithyroid drugs over 5 years with positive TRAb. For both TCR sequencing and RNA sequencing, RNA was extracted from PBMCs in TRIzol. The diagnosis of Graves' disease was made according to American Thyroid Association guidelines. Patients for the study were recruited at an endocrinology department in Xi'an, China. From each patient, approximately 9.9 milliliters of peripheral blood was collected into an EDTA anticoagulant tube. Ficoll Paque Plus density gradient separation was used to isolate PBMCs, and no further T cell sorting was performed. An Agilent 2100 Bioanalyzer and agarose gel were used to assess RNA quality, and a NanoDrop 2000 was used to measure RNA concentration. The table lists this clonotype with many counts. This receptor's antigen is unknown. No clone much larger than this one lies a single base away; base qualities are absent.

What the work shows at the level of the full study, not this receptor alone: Only the TCR beta chain was sequenced and analyzed. Persistent patients shared more public clonotypes among themselves (fewer than 3,000) than newly diagnosed patients did (approximately 970). Preferential use of TRBV28, TRBJ1-2 and TRBJ2-5 was observed in persistent disease, whereas TRBV20-1 and TRBJ2-1 were favored in newly diagnosed disease. Persistent Graves' disease patients showed lower TCR Shannon entropy and fewer highly expanded clones than newly diagnosed patients, suggesting clonal expansion. As a limitation, the authors acknowledged that the small sample size may reduce accuracy. Only peripheral blood was studied, because thyroid tissue, the primary lesion, was inaccessible.

The receptor library was made with multiplex PCR. The sequencer was an Illumina HiSeq 4000. TCR beta libraries were built with iRepertoire HTBI primers and Arm-PCR amplification of CDR3 regions. Before sequencing, the PCR products went through gel purification. As for how the authors treated the data: Gene usage analysis of CDR3 amino acid clonotypes used the approximately 62 TRBV and some 15 TRBJ segments found across samples. Filtered high-quality paired reads were merged into contigs using COPE and FqMerger. BLAST was used to align contigs to IMGT TRBV, TRBD and TRBJ reference genes, with CDR3 defined following IMGT. Highly expanded clones were defined as clonotypes with a frequency above 0.1%. Shannon entropy served as the measure of repertoire diversity, while the Gini coefficient captured V-J evenness. A clonotype was considered public if more than one individual shared it. The raw public reads went through TCRdb reprocessing: fastp at Q25, MiXCR clone calling, in-frame beta chains kept. When rows share a CDR3 protein, they turn into one entry using the most common DNA and genes. TCRdb, rather than the study authors, made the V and J calls. The sample includes roughly 470,000 distinct CDR3 sequences, with more than 20% observed a single time. 7% to 9.5% of the sample rests with the top ten.

The CDR3 sequence holds 18 residues, the cysteine and phenylalanine included. Of all the DNA, just the CDR3 is kept, 54 bases in frame from base 1. CDR1 and CDR2, per the germline V gene, are SGHVS and FNYEAQ. V lost 5 bases and J lost 2 bases; the stretch between them is 25 bases long. The starting material was peripheral blood mononuclear cells (PBMCs), obtained when the disease was refractory, from a patient treated with antithyroid drugs. This sequence uses TRBV7-6 and TRBJ2-7; the D gene is possibly TRBD2, with 7 bases matching. The source is a female donor with Graves disease. The nucleotide sequence reads as follows: TGTGCCAGCAGCCCTCTTAGGGGGGGGCAGGGAAGGACCTACGAGCAGTACTTC. It translates to CASSPLRGGQGRTYEQYF.